This paragraph covers one TCR beta chain sequence. The source of the sample is a study of blood T cells in healthy people across ages. From germline, CDR1 is DFQATT and CDR2 SNEGSKA (reference sequence). V lost 7 bases and J lost 5, with 11 bases in between. This CDR3 spans 11 amino acids. Next came a second PCR, run for about 7 to 12 cycles, which used a sample-barcoded 5' primer along with a J-beta primer mix. Each cDNA molecule was tagged by a template-switch adaptor with 12 random nucleotides. Each single sample gave us at least 2.5 million CDR3-containing paired-end reads. TCRdb ran MiXCR on the 5' RACE reads and lists one entry per CDR3 protein. Of approximately 1,000,000 distinct CDR3 sequences listed, under 45% are singletons.

What was sequenced was blood. The origin of this receptor is a woman aged 55-69 years in good health. The V gene is TRBV20-1, the J gene TRBJ2-5; D unresolved. Here the CDR3 reads CSGGDYETQYF. Here the CDR3 DNA reads TGCAGTGGTGGAGATTATGAGACCCAGTACTTC.